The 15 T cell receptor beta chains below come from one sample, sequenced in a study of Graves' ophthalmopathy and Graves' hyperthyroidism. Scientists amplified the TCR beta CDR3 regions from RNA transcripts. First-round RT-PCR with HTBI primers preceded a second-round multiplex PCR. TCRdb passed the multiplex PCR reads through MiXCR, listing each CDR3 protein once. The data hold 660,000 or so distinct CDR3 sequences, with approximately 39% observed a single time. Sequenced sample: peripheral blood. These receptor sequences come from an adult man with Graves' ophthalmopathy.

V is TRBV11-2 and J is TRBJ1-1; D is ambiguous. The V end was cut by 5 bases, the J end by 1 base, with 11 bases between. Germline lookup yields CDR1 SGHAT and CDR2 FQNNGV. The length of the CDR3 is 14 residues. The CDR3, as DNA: TGTGCCAGCAGCCATTCTACAAGGAACACTGAAGCTTTCTTT. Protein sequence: CASSHSTRNTEAFF.

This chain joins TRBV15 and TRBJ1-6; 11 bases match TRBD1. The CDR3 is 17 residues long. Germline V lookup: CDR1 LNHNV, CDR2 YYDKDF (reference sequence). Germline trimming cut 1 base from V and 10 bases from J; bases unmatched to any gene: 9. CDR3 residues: CATSRVGTGGSDSPLHF. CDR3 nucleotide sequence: TGTGCCACCAGCAGAGTCGGGACAGGGGGTTCTGACTCACCCCTCCACTTT.

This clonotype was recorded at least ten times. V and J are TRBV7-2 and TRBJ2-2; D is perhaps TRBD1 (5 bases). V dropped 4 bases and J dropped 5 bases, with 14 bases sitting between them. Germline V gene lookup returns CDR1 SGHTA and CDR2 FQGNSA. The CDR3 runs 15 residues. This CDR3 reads CASSSPMPGTGELFF. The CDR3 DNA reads TGTGCCAGCAGCTCGCCGATGCCAGGGACCGGGGAGCTGTTTTTT.

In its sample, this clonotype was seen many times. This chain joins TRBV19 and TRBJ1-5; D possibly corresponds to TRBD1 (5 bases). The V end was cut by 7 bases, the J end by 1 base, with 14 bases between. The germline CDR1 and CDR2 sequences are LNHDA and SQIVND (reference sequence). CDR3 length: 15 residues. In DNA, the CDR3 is TGTGCCAGTAAAGTAACACAGGTGAGCAATCAGCCCCAGCATTTT. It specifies CASKVTQVSNQPQHF.

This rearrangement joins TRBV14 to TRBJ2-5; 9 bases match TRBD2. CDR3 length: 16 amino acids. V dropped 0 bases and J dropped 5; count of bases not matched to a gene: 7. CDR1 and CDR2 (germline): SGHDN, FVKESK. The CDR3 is CASSQEWREGLETQYF. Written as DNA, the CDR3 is TGTGCCAGCAGCCAAGAATGGCGGGAGGGCCTCGAGACCCAGTACTTC.

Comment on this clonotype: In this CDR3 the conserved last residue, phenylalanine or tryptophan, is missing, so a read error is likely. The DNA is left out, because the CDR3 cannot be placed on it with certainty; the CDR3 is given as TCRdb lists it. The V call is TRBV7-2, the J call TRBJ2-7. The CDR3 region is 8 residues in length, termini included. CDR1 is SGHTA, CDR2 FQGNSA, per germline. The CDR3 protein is CASSLVVG.

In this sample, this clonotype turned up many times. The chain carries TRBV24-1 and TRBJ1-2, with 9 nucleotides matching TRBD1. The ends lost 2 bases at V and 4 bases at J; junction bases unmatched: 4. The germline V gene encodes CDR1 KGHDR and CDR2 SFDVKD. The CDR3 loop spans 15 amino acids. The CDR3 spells CATSDSSTGGYGYTF. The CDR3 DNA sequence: TGTGCCACCAGTGATTCGTCGACAGGGGGCTATGGCTACACCTTC.

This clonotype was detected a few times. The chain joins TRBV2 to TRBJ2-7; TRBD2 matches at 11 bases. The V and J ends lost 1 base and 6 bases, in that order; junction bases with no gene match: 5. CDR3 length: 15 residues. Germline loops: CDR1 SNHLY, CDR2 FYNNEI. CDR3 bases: TGTGCCAGCAGTGAAGTCACTAGCGGGAGAAGCGAGCAGTACTTC. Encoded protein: CASSEVTSGRSEQYF.

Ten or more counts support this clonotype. CDR3 region: CASRLDKGFSYEQYF. The CDR3 bases are TGTGCCAGCAGACTGGACAAGGGGTTCTCCTACGAGCAGTACTTC. The gene calls are TRBV7-9 and TRBJ2-7; possibly TRBD1 for D (5 bases). CDR3 length: 15 amino acids. Between the trimmed V and J ends, which lost 6 bases and 0 bases, there was a span of 15 bases. Germline V gene data show CDR1 as SEHNR and CDR2 as FQNEAQ (reference sequence).

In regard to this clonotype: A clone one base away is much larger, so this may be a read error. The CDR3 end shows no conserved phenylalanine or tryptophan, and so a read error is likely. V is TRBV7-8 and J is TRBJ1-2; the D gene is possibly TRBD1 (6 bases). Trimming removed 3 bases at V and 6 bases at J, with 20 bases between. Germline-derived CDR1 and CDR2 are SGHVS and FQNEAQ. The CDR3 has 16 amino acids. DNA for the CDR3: TGTGCCAGCAGCTTCAGACCGGCAGGGGCTGGGGATGGCTACACCCTC. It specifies CASSFRPAGAGDGYTL.

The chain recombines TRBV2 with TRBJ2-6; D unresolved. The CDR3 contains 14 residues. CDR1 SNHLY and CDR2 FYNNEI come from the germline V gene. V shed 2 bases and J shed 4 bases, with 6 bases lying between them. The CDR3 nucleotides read TGTGCCAGCAGTGAACTTGACGGGGCCAACGTCCTGACTTTC. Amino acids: CASSELDGANVLTF.

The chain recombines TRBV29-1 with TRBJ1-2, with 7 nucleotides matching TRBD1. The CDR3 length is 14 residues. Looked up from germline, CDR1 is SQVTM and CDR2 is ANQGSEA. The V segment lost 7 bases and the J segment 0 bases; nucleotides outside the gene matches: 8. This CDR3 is CSGDGTAANYGYTF. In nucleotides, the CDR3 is TGCAGCGGCGACGGGACAGCTGCTAACTATGGCTACACCTTC.

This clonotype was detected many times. The CDR3 protein is CATSKGTGFSGYTF. CDR3 bases: TGTGCCACCAGCAAGGGGACAGGCTTCTCTGGCTACACCTTC. This chain joins TRBV15 and TRBJ1-2, with TRBD1 matching 8 bases. The CDR3 contains 14 residues. V lost 4 bases, J lost 7 bases, and 8 bases stayed unmatched. Germline V gene sequence: CDR1 LNHNV, CDR2 YYDKDF (reference sequence).

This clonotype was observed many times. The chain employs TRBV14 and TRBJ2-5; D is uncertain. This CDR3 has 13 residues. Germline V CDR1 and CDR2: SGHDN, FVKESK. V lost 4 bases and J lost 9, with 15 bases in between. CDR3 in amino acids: CASSPVSKTAQYF. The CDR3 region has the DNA TGTGCCAGCAGCCCCGTCAGTAAGACGGCCCAGTACTTC. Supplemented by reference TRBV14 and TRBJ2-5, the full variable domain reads EAGVTQFPSHSVIEKGQTVTLRCDPISGHDNLYWYRRVMGKEIKFLLHFVKESKQDESGMPNNRFLAERTGGTYSTLKVQPAELEDSGVYFCASSPVSKTAQYFGPGTRLLVL.

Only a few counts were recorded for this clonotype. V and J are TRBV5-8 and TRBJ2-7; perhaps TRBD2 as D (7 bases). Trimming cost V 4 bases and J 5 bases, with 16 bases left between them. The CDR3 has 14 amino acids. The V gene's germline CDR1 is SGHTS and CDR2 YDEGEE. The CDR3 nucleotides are TGTGCCAGCAGCATTGGGGGGGGCTGGAACGAGCAGTACTTC. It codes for CASSIGGGWNEQYF.